The clone carrying this T cell receptor (beta chain) was observed many times. Its matching antigen is unknown. Where libraries were unsorted, they were derived from 2 million PBMCs stored at -80 degrees C. As for the cDNA, it was generated by 5'RACE with 10-nucleotide random UMIs. TCRdb recomputed calls from the 5' RACE reads with MiXCR, one row per CDR3 protein. The sample lists around 16,000 distinct CDR3 sequences, 20% to 25% occurring once. The data were obtained in a study of neurological immune-mediated disorders. General observations from the study: The most TCR clonal expansion was seen in HTLV-1-associated myelopathy, and the least was seen in multiple sclerosis, which fell below healthy controls.

The receptor's source is a man aged 50-60 years in good health. The material sequenced was PBMCs.

The CDR3 bases are TGCGCCAGCAGCTGGGGGACGGGGAATTCACCCCTCCACTTT. Translated: CASSWGTGNSPLHF. The chain has TRBV5-1 and TRBJ1-6; D may be TRBD1 (5 bases). The germline V gene has CDR1 SGHRS and CDR2 YFSETQ. The CDR3 sequence is 14 residues long. With 3 bases removed from V and 7 bases from J, the gap between germline ends came to 11 bases.